A single sample gave rise to the 24 T cell receptor beta chains below, sequenced in a study of post-analysis software for immune sequencing data. Study outcomes and limitations: Elevated frequency relative to controls characterized roughly five TRBV segments in patients, TRBV5-6, TRBV5-1 and TRBV20-1 among them.

Incorporated into the TCR beta cDNA libraries were unique molecular identifiers, which served to reduce PCR and sequencing biases. TCRdb processed the PCR reads anew with MiXCR; each CDR3 protein has one entry. The sample consists of fewer than 900,000 distinct CDR3 sequences, about 45% of them appearing once. The antigens for these receptors are not known. Sequenced input: blood. Receptor source: a girl aged 10 to 17 with multiple sclerosis.

A few counts support this clonotype. V gene TRBV4-1 combines with J gene TRBJ2-3, with TRBD2 identical over 14 bases. The CDR3 covers 16 residues. The germline V gene has CDR1 MGHRA and CDR2 YSYEKL. Trimming removed 6 bases from V and 4 bases from J; junction bases left unmatched: 6. As DNA, the CDR3 is TGCGCCAGCAGTCACCAGGGACTAGCGGGAGCAGATACGCAGTATTTT. Amino acid sequence: CASSHQGLAGADTQYF.

This clonotype has only a few counts. The chain links TRBV7-8 to TRBJ1-2, with 7 positions matching TRBD1. The CDR3 covers 17 residues. Germline CDR1 reads SGHVS; CDR2 reads FQNEAQ. Losses at the gene ends were 1 base for V and 3 bases for J; bases not matched to a gene: 11. The CDR3 DNA reads TGTGCCAGCAGCTTAGATGAGGGGGCCTCGCCTTACTATGGCTACACCTTC. Encoded protein: CASSLDEGASPYYGYTF.

V usage is TRBV4-3 and J usage is TRBJ2-6; either TRBD1 or TRBD2 may supply D (5 bases each). V was trimmed by 3 bases and J by 0 bases, leaving 18 bases between them. Germline CDR1 and CDR2: LGHNA and YSLEER. The CDR3 totals 19 residues. The CDR3 DNA reads as TGCGCCAGCAGCCACCGGGACCCTATGAGGGACTCTGGGGCCAACGTCCTGACTTTC. This gives the protein CASSHRDPMRDSGANVLTF.

This rearrangement joins TRBV27 to TRBJ1-2, with D hard to call. The CDR3 consists of 17 residues. Germline CDR1 reads MNHEY; CDR2 reads SMNVEV (reference sequence). Trimming pared 0 bases from V and 2 bases from J, leaving 16 bases between. The CDR3 protein is CASSLSSARRSNYGYTF. The CDR3 DNA is TGTGCCAGCAGTTTATCGTCGGCACGCAGGTCCAACTATGGCTACACCTTC.

V is TRBV12-3 or TRBV12-4 and J is TRBJ1-6, with D uncertain. Between the trimmed V and J ends, which lost 5 bases and 9 bases, there was a span of 14 bases. CDR3 length: 14 residues. CDR3 in amino acids: CASSGIAAGSPLHF. The CDR3 DNA is TGTGCCAGCAGTGGGATAGCGGCTGGTTCACCCCTCCACTTT.

In this sample, this clonotype turned up once. The CDR3 bases are TGTGCCAGCAGCCGCTTGGGGGAGGGTGGGGCCAACGTCCTGACTTTC. Translation: CASSRLGEGGANVLTF. The chain employs TRBV12-3 or TRBV12-4 and TRBJ2-6, with 7 bases matching TRBD2. V trimming: 6 bases; J trimming: 3 bases; junction bases outside the gene matches: 8. CDR3 size: 16 residues.

The J gene is TRBJ2-1, the V gene TRBV29-1; D may be TRBD1 or TRBD2 (5 bases each). V was cut by 4 bases and J by 2 bases, with 9 bases left in between. The germline V gene encodes CDR1 SQVTM and CDR2 ANQGSEA. CDR3 length equals 13 residues. This chain's CDR3 is CSVGDATYNEQFF. The CDR3 DNA is TGCAGCGTTGGGGACGCGACCTACAATGAGCAGTTCTTC.

The genes are TRBV6-1 and TRBJ2-7; D perhaps matches TRBD2 (6 bases). CDR1 is MNHNS, CDR2 SASEGT, per germline. The CDR3 is 13 amino acids. V was trimmed by 2 bases and J by 3 bases, leaving 8 bases between them. The CDR3 sequence is CASSERELYEQYF. For the CDR3, the DNA is TGTGCCAGCAGTGAACGGGAGCTCTACGAGCAGTACTTC.

This clonotype was found a few times. The CDR3: CASSQSGGTSGNTIYF. Written as DNA, the CDR3 is TGTGCCAGCAGCCAAAGTGGGGGAACCTCTGGAAACACCATATATTTT. This chain uses TRBV4-2 with TRBJ1-3, with TRBD1 as a possible D gene (5 bases). This CDR3 is built from 16 residues. The germline CDR1 and CDR2 sequences are LGHNA and YNFKEQ. V lost 2 bases and J lost 0, with 11 bases in between.

The chain carries TRBV28 and TRBJ2-7; tentatively, D is TRBD1 (6 bases). Trimming took off 3 bases at V and 2 bases at J, with 11 bases between the two ends. Per germline, CDR1 MDHEN and CDR2 SYDVKM. This CDR3 has 14 amino acids. For the CDR3, the DNA is TGTGCCAGCAGTTTTAGGGGACAAGCCTACGAGCAGTACTTC. Its protein product is CASSFRGQAYEQYF. The full variable domain, rest sourced from reference TRBV28 and TRBJ2-7, is DVKVTQSSRYLVKRTGEKVFLECVQDMDHENMFWYRQDPGLGLRLIYFSYDVKMKEKGDIPEGYSVSREKKERFSLILESASTNQTSMYLCASSFRGQAYEQYFGPGTRLTVT.

The rearrangement joins TRBV11-2 to TRBJ2-5, with D possibly TRBD2 on 7 matching bases. V was clipped by 1 base and J by 2 bases, with 14 bases between them. Germline V gene sequence: CDR1 SGHAT, CDR2 FQNNGV. The CDR3 sequence is 16 residues long. The chain's CDR3 is CASSLGRGRGQETQYF. In DNA form, the CDR3 reads TGTGCCAGCAGCTTAGGCCGGGGGAGGGGGCAAGAGACCCAGTACTTC. Full variable domain (missing parts from reference TRBV11-2 and TRBJ2-5): EAGVAQSPRYKIIEKRQSVAFWCNPISGHATLYWYQQILGQGPKLLIQFQNNGVVDDSQLPKDRFSAERLKGVDSTLKIQPAKLEDSAVYLCASSLGRGRGQETQYFGPGTRLLVL.

The CDR3 region is CASSSTGDGWYEQYF. The CDR3 nucleotides are TGTGCCAGCAGCTCGACAGGGGATGGGTGGTACGAGCAGTACTTC. The rearrangement joins TRBV7-9 to TRBJ2-4; TRBD1 aligns across 8 bases. The end of the DNA fits TRBJ2-7 better, so the J call may be wrong. This CDR3 contains 15 residues. CDR1 and CDR2 (germline): SEHNR, FQNEAQ (reference sequence).

This clonotype was observed at least ten times. The chain joins TRBV7-9 to TRBJ1-2, with D unresolved. V was pared by 6 bases and J by 7 bases, with 18 bases between. This CDR3 contains 14 residues. Germline V lookup: CDR1 SEHNR, CDR2 FQNEAQ (reference sequence). CDR3 coding DNA: TGTGCCAGCAGGGAAGAGGACCGATTTGGTGGCTACACCTTC. Encoded protein: CASREEDRFGGYTF.

This clonotype was observed a few times. The chain combines TRBV12-3 or TRBV12-4 with TRBJ2-1; a weak D match, TRBD2 (6 bases). The CDR3 loop spans 15 amino acids. Trimming removed 3 bases at V and 2 bases at J, with 11 bases between. In nucleotides, the CDR3 is TGTGCCAGCAGTTTTCGGGACTCCCCCTACAATGAGCAGTTCTTC. This codes for CASSFRDSPYNEQFF.

The V and J genes are TRBV20-1 and TRBJ2-7; 10 bases align to TRBD1. J was trimmed by 6 bases and V by 1 base; bases with no gene match: 6. Germline CDR1 DFQATT, CDR2 SNEGSKA (reference sequence). This CDR3 is built from 14 residues. The CDR3 region has the DNA TGCAGTGCTAGAGCCGGGACAGGGGAACGCGAGCAGTACTTC. This codes for CSARAGTGEREQYF.

This chain connects TRBV5-1 to TRBJ2-2; 7 positions agree with TRBD2. The trim removed 1 base at V and 2 bases at J, leaving 5 bases unmatched. This CDR3 spans 16 amino acids. CDR1 is SGHRS, CDR2 YFSETQ, per germline. In DNA form, the CDR3 reads TGCGCCAGCAGCTTGAGCGGGGCTTTTAACACCGGGGAGCTGTTTTTT. This sequence encodes CASSLSGAFNTGELFF. The whole variable domain, filled in from reference TRBV5-1 and TRBJ2-2, reads KAGVTQTPRYLIKTRGQQVTLSCSPISGHRSVSWYQQTPGQGLQFLFEYFSETQRNKGNFPGRFSGRQFSNSRSEMNVSTLELGDSALYLCASSLSGAFNTGELFFGEGSRLTVL.

This clonotype was detected a few times. V and J are TRBV7-9 and TRBJ2-7; the D is unclear. Trimming took 4 bases from V and 5 from J, leaving 12 bases between them. The CDR3 spans 13 residues. The germline gives CDR1 SEHNR, CDR2 FQNEAQ (reference sequence). CDR3: CASSYGGRHEQYF. CDR3 sequence (DNA): TGTGCCAGCAGCTACGGTGGGCGGCACGAGCAGTACTTC.

This clonotype was picked up a small number of times. This chain links TRBV9 with TRBJ1-5, with D perhaps TRBD1 (5 bases). V lost 4 bases and J lost 2, with 10 bases in between. The CDR3 consists of 14 residues. Germline assignment: CDR1 SGDLS and CDR2 YYNGEE. CDR3 bases: TGTGCCAGCAGCCGGGGGTTCGGCAATCAGCCCCAGCATTTT. Its protein product is CASSRGFGNQPQHF. Full variable domain (remainder filled in from reference TRBV9 and TRBJ1-5): DSGVTQTPKHLITATGQRVTLRCSPRSGDLSVYWYQQSLDQGLQFLIQYYNGEERAKGNILERFSAQQFPDLHSELNLSSLELGDSALYFCASSRGFGNQPQHFGDGTRLSIL.

The chain links TRBV4-1 to TRBJ1-5; D is undetermined. Per germline, CDR1 MGHRA and CDR2 YSYEKL. The V end was cut by 2 bases, the J end by 3 bases, with 14 bases between. The CDR3 extends over 16 amino acids. The CDR3 here is CASSQPGSQDNQPQHF. The CDR3 DNA is TGCGCCAGCAGCCAACCGGGTTCGCAGGACAATCAGCCCCAGCATTTT.

This clonotype was observed a few times. Here the CDR3 reads CASSLVLAGVYNEQFF. Written as DNA, the CDR3 is TGTGCCAGCAGTTTAGTGCTAGCGGGAGTTTACAATGAGCAGTTCTTC. The rearrangement joins TRBV12-3 or TRBV12-4 to TRBJ2-1; 10 bases agree with TRBD2. Trimming removed 1 base from V and 4 bases from J; junction bases left unmatched: 4. The CDR3 is made up of 16 amino acids.

This clonotype was seen only once. V is TRBV7-2 and J is TRBJ2-3, with TRBD2 matching over 8 bases. This CDR3 comprises 17 residues. Germline V gene sequence: CDR1 SGHTA, CDR2 FQGNSA. The J segment lost 3 bases and the V segment lost 6 bases, leaving 14 bases of the junction unmatched. CDR3 in DNA: TGTGCCAGCAGTTTTAGAATGGGCGGGAGGAGGACAGATACGCAGTATTTT. The encoded protein is CASSFRMGGRRTDTQYF.

The rearrangement links TRBV5-1 to TRBJ2-5; no reliable D call. V lost 6 bases and J 0 bases, leaving 9 bases between the germline ends. The CDR3 extends over 13 amino acids. The germline V gene has CDR1 SGHRS and CDR2 YFSETQ. The CDR3 region is CASKLENQETQYF. The CDR3 nucleotides read TGCGCCAGCAAGTTGGAAAACCAAGAGACCCAGTACTTC.

This clonotype has a handful of counts. V is TRBV11-2 and J is TRBJ2-5, with TRBD2 matching over 8 bases. The end of the DNA aligns better with TRBJ2-7, so the J call may be wrong. The CDR3 totals 15 residues. CDR1 SGHAT and CDR2 FQNNGV come from the germline V gene. For the CDR3, the DNA is TGTGCCAGCAGCCAGGGGACTAGGCGCCCCTACGAGCAGTACTTC. It codes for CASSQGTRRPYEQYF.

This clonotype was counted a few times. This chain links TRBV5-1 with TRBJ1-1; no reliable D call. Germline values: CDR1 SGHRS, CDR2 YFSETQ. V was trimmed by 1 base and J by 4 bases, leaving 11 bases between them. This CDR3 has 14 residues. CDR3 bases: TGCGCCAGCAGCTTGCGGAGGGAGGTCACTGAAGCTTTCTTT. It encodes CASSLRREVTEAFF.